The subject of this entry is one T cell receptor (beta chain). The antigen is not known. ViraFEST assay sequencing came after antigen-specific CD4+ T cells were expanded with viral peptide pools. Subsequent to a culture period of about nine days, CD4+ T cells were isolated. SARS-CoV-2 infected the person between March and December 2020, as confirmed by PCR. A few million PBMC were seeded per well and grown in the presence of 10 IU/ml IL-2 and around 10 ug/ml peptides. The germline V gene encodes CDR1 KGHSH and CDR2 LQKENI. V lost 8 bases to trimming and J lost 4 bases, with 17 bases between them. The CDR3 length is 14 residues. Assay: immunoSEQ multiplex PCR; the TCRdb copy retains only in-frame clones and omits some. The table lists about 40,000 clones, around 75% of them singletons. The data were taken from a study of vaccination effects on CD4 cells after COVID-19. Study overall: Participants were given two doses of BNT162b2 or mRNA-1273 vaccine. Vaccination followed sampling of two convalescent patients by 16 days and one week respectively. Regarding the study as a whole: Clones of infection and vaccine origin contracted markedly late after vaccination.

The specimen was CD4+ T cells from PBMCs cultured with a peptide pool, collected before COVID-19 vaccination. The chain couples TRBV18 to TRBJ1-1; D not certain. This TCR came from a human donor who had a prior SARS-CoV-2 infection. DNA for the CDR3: TGTGCCAGCCAAGCCGGGGTATTACGCACTGAAGCTTTCTTT. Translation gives CASQAGVLRTEAFF.